This TCR beta chain was sequenced in a study of neoadjuvant anti-PD-1 for oral cavity cancer. V trimming: 7 bases; J trimming: 5 bases; junction bases outside the gene matches: 13. CDR1 and CDR2 (germline): MRHNA, SNTAGT. The CDR3 is 16 amino acids. Profiled with immunoSEQ multiplex PCR; TCRdb holds only in-frame clones, not every one. The sample includes 5,500 to 8,000 clones, less than 80% of them seen just once. The table lists this clone with a count of one. The V gene is TRBV6-4, the J gene TRBJ1-4; TRBD1 aligns across 7 bases. The sequenced sample was PBMCs, obtained before nivolumab (anti-PD-1) treatment. The TCR originated in a person between 35 and 79 years old with oral cavity squamous cell carcinoma. CDR3 residues: CASTTRWDSLNEKLFF. CDR3 coding DNA: TGTGCCAGCACCACCAGATGGGACAGCTTAAATGAAAAACTGTTTTTT.